Presented here are 29 T cell receptor beta chains from one specimen sequenced in a study of cytomegalovirus exposure and HLA in healthy donors. Profiled with immunoSEQ multiplex PCR; TCRdb holds only in-frame clones, not every one. The sample contains some 250,000 clones, almost 90% of which appear only once. The sample taken for sequencing was PBMCs. The receptor source for this set is a woman aged 18-29 years in good health and CMV-seronegative.

The chain recombines TRBV2 with TRBJ1-5, with a tentative D call TRBD1 (5 bases). Germline CDR1 reads SNHLY; CDR2 reads FYNNEI. This CDR3 spans 15 amino acids. Trimming took off 3 bases at V and 2 bases at J, with 11 bases between the two ends. DNA of the CDR3: TGTGCCAGCAGTGAGTGGGGCACGGGCAATCAGCCCCAGCATTTT. Amino acids: CASSEWGTGNQPQHF.

The chain carries TRBV30 and TRBJ1-4; unclear D gene. The CDR3 is made up of 15 amino acids. The V gene lost 5 bases and the J gene lost 0 bases, with 13 bases spanning the gap. In germline, CDR1 is GTSNPN, CDR2 SVGIG (reference sequence). In nucleotides, the CDR3 is TGTGCCTGGGGGGAGTTTTTTACAACTAATGAAAAACTGTTTTTT. This translates into CAWGEFFTTNEKLFF. Looking up the rest from reference TRBV30 and TRBJ1-4 gives the full variable domain: SQTIHQWPATLVQPVGSPLSLECTVEGTSNPNLYWYRQAAGRGLQLLFYSVGIGQISSEVPQNLSASRPQDRQFILSSKKLLLSDSGFYLCAWGEFFTTNEKLFFGSGTQLSVL.

The chain couples TRBV9 to TRBJ2-1; D is ambiguous. This CDR3 contains 13 residues. Germline V gene sequence: CDR1 SGDLS, CDR2 YYNGEE. Trimming took off 7 bases at V and 7 bases at J, with 15 bases between the two ends. The CDR3 DNA reads TGTGCCAGCGGTTCACTCGAAGTGAATGAGCAGTTCTTC. Translating gives CASGSLEVNEQFF.

In this sample, this clone turned up once. This chain links TRBV4-1 with TRBJ1-2, with 9 positions matching TRBD1. With V trimmed by 0 bases and J by 3 bases, 11 bases remained unmatched. This CDR3 region has 18 residues. Germline CDR1 and CDR2: MGHRA and YSYEKL. CDR3 DNA: TGCGCCAGCAGCCAAGACCGGGACAGGGACCCTTTTGACTATGGCTACACCTTC. Translated, it gives CASSQDRDRDPFDYGYTF.

This chain links TRBV10-2 with TRBJ2-4; D ambiguous. The CDR3 extends over 13 amino acids. Germline assignment: CDR1 WSHSY and CDR2 SAAADI. V was shortened by 1 base and J by 7 bases, with 8 bases between the two germline ends. The DNA of the CDR3 is TGCGCCAGCAGTGAGTTTGTGAGGAACATTCAGTACTTC. Protein product: CASSEFVRNIQYF.

This clone was detected once. The chain uses TRBV6-5 and TRBJ2-3, with TRBD2 identical over 10 bases. The V gene end was trimmed by 3 bases and the J gene end by 5 bases; junction bases not matched to a gene: 5. CDR1 is MNHEY and CDR2 is SVGAGI in the germline V gene. This CDR3 spans 15 amino acids. In DNA form, the CDR3 reads TGTGCCAGCAGTTATCGGAGCGGGGGGGGAGATACGCAGTATTTT. As protein: CASSYRSGGGDTQYF.

The V gene is TRBV5-1, the J gene TRBJ2-3, with 9 bases lining up with TRBD2. CDR1 and CDR2 (germline): SGHRS, YFSETQ. V dropped 1 base and J dropped 2; count of bases not matched to a gene: 2. This CDR3 spans 15 amino acids. The DNA for the CDR3 is TGCGCCAGCAGCTTGCTAGCGGGGTCCACAGATACGCAGTATTTT. This gives the protein CASSLLAGSTDTQYF.

The rearrangement uses TRBV6-5 and TRBJ1-6; D may be TRBD1 (6 bases). Germline V gene data show CDR1 as MNHEY and CDR2 as SVGAGI. The CDR3 length is 11 residues. Trimming removed 6 bases at V and 9 bases at J, with 6 bases between. Here the CDR3 reads CASRQGSPLHF. The CDR3 coding sequence is TGTGCCAGCAGACAGGGTTCACCCCTCCACTTT.

J is TRBJ2-1 and V is TRBV5-4, with 8 bases matching TRBD1. The CDR3 has 15 residues. J was trimmed by 0 bases and V by 4 bases; bases with no gene match: 3. The V gene's germline CDR1 is SGHNT and CDR2 YYREEE (reference sequence). CDR3 coding DNA: TGTGCCAGCAGCCCCACAGGGGGCTCCTACAATGAGCAGTTCTTC. Amino acids: CASSPTGGSYNEQFF. The full variable domain, its missing parts supplied by reference TRBV5-4 and TRBJ2-1, is ETGVTQSPTHLIKTRGQQVTLRCSSQSGHNTVSWYQQALGQGPQFIFQYYREEENGRGNFPPRFSGLQFPNYSSELNVNALELDDSALYLCASSPTGGSYNEQFFGPGTRLTVL.

This clone was counted once. V gene TRBV5-1 combines with J gene TRBJ2-5; tentatively, D is TRBD1 (6 bases). The CDR3 extends over 12 amino acids. Trimming took off 4 bases at V and 8 bases at J, with 12 bases between the two ends. The germline V gene has CDR1 SGHRS and CDR2 YFSETQ. CDR3 DNA sequence: TGCGCCAGCAGCGCGGACAGTTCAACCCAGTACTTC. This gives the protein CASSADSSTQYF.

This clone was seen ten or more times. The chain couples TRBV5-1 to TRBJ2-5; TRBD2 aligns across 9 bases. The J segment lost 5 bases and the V segment lost 5 bases, leaving 7 bases of the junction unmatched. Germline V gives CDR1 SGHRS, CDR2 YFSETQ. The CDR3 has 14 residues. CDR3 loop: CASRASSGVETQYF. The CDR3 region has the DNA TGCGCCAGCAGGGCCTCTAGCGGGGTTGAGACCCAGTACTTC. Complete variable domain (other parts from reference TRBV5-1 and TRBJ2-5): KAGVTQTPRYLIKTRGQQVTLSCSPISGHRSVSWYQQTPGQGLQFLFEYFSETQRNKGNFPGRFSGRQFSNSRSEMNVSTLELGDSALYLCASRASSGVETQYFGPGTRLLVL.

The V and J genes are TRBV9 and TRBJ1-5; D remains unclear. V was shortened by 0 bases and J by 5 bases, with 15 bases between the two germline ends. CDR1 is SGDLS, CDR2 YYNGEE, per germline. The CDR3 has 16 residues. CDR3 nucleotide sequence: TGTGCCAGCAGCGTAGGGTCAGGCCGCGGGGATCAGCCCCAGCATTTT. It codes for CASSVGSGRGDQPQHF. Filled out from reference TRBV9 and TRBJ1-5, the complete variable domain reads DSGVTQTPKHLITATGQRVTLRCSPRSGDLSVYWYQQSLDQGLQFLIQYYNGEERAKGNILERFSAQQFPDLHSELNLSSLELGDSALYFCASSVGSGRGDQPQHFGDGTRLSIL.

The gene calls are TRBV6-5 and TRBJ1-2, with no clear D. Trimming pared 2 bases from V and 7 bases from J, leaving 14 bases between. CDR3 length equals 14 residues. CDR1 is MNHEY and CDR2 is SVGAGI in the germline V gene. CDR3 sequence (DNA): TGTGCCAGCAGTTACAATCTAGAGTTCCCTGGCTACACCTTC. Translating gives CASSYNLEFPGYTF.

The chain uses TRBV19 and TRBJ1-2, with 9 nucleotides matching TRBD1. The CDR3 runs to 15 residues. Germline-derived CDR1 and CDR2 are LNHDA and SQIVND (reference sequence). The V and J ends lost 6 bases and 6 bases, in that order; junction bases with no gene match: 11. The CDR3 bases are TGTGCCAGTAGAGAAACAGGGGGCGCCGTGGATGGCTACACCTTC. Encoded protein: CASRETGGAVDGYTF.

CDR3 sequence reads: CASSYSRFSNQPQHF. For the CDR3, the DNA is TGTGCCAGCAGTTACTCGAGGTTCAGCAATCAGCCCCAGCATTTT. The rearrangement joins TRBV6-5 to TRBJ1-5, with D unclear. V lost 0 bases and J lost 1, with 7 bases in between. Germline loops: CDR1 MNHEY, CDR2 SVGAGI. CDR3 length: 15 residues.

V gene TRBV10-1 combines with J gene TRBJ1-2; D gene ambiguous. CDR1 is WNHNN and CDR2 is SYGVQD in the germline V gene (reference sequence). V was pared by 2 bases and J by 0 bases, with 7 bases between. The CDR3 covers 14 residues. The CDR3 sequence: CASSEQAANYGYTF. In nucleotides, the CDR3 is TGCGCCAGCAGTGAGCAGGCAGCTAACTATGGCTACACCTTC.

This chain uses TRBV6-1 with TRBJ2-7; D is unclear. This CDR3 has 11 residues. Germline V lookup: CDR1 MNHNS, CDR2 SASEGT. The V and J ends lost 6 bases and 3 bases respectively, with 6 bases between them. The CDR3 loop reads CASREHYEQYV. Here the CDR3 DNA reads TGTGCCAGCAGAGAACACTACGAGCAGTACGTC.

V usage is TRBV10-3 and J usage is TRBJ2-7, with D tentatively TRBD2 (6 bases). There are 16 residues in the CDR3. Germline V CDR1 and CDR2: ENHRY, SYGVKD. V gave up 0 bases and J gave up 2 bases, with 14 bases separating them. CDR3 sequence: CAISESAGLGTYEQYF. CDR3 bases: TGTGCCATCAGTGAGTCGGCGGGGTTAGGCACCTACGAGCAGTACTTC.

The V and J genes are TRBV6-1 and TRBJ2-5; 7 nucleotides match TRBD1. The ends lost 6 bases at V and 3 bases at J; junction bases unmatched: 1. Germline V gene sequence: CDR1 MNHNS, CDR2 SASEGT. CDR3 length: 12 residues. CDR3 nucleotide sequence: TGTGCCAGCAGGGGACAGAAAGAGACCCAGTACTTC. Its translation: CASRGQKETQYF.

The chain carries TRBV5-5 and TRBJ2-6; 7 bases agree with TRBD1. The CDR3 spans 18 residues. V shed 0 bases and J 1 base; nucleotides not matched to a gene: 7. Germline CDR1 reads SGHKS; CDR2 reads YYEKEE (reference sequence). CDR3 nucleotides: TGTGCCAGCAGCTTGGTACGGGACAGCCTATCTGGGGCCAACGTCCTGACTTTC. Translating it yields CASSLVRDSLSGANVLTF.

The rearrangement uses TRBV9 and TRBJ2-3; possible D gene TRBD1, 6 bases. CDR1 and CDR2 from the germline V gene are SGDLS and YYNGEE. The V end lost 0 bases, the J end lost 3 bases, and 14 bases lay between the germline ends. CDR3 length equals 16 residues. The CDR3 DNA follows: TGTGCCAGCAGCGTAGGAGCTGTCCAGGGGACAGATACGCAGTATTTT. Encoded protein: CASSVGAVQGTDTQYF.

With respect to this clone: In the same sample, other DNA sequences code for this CDR3. This chain joins TRBV6-5 and TRBJ1-5, with D perhaps TRBD1 (5 bases). From germline, CDR1 is MNHEY and CDR2 SVGAGI. V shed 2 bases and J shed 5 bases, with 10 bases lying between them. CDR3 size: 14 residues. The CDR3: CASSYRQGDQPQHF. CDR3 DNA sequence: TGTGCCAGCAGTTACCGGCAGGGTGATCAGCCCCAGCATTTT.

V is TRBV6-5 and J is TRBJ1-1; D is unresolved. CDR1 is MNHEY and CDR2 is SVGAGI in the germline V gene. V lost 7 bases, J lost 5 bases, and 11 bases lay in between. The CDR3 spans 12 residues. The chain's CDR3 is CASIPVGTEAFF. The CDR3 region has the DNA TGTGCCAGCATTCCCGTCGGGACTGAAGCTTTCTTT.

V gene TRBV28 combines with J gene TRBJ2-7; TRBD2 agrees at 8 bases. Germline loops: CDR1 MDHEN, CDR2 SYDVKM. Trimming cost V 5 bases and J 4 bases; bases outside gene matches: 10. This CDR3 region has 15 residues. The CDR3 nucleotides are TGTGCCAGCAGTCTCCTTGCGGGGGGCGAATACGAGCAGTACTTC. It is translated as CASSLLAGGEYEQYF.

The V and J genes are TRBV4-3 and TRBJ1-6; D is ambiguous. The CDR3 is 16 amino acids. Between the trimmed V and J ends, which lost 1 base and 5 bases, there was a span of 12 bases. Germline-derived CDR1 and CDR2 are LGHNA and YSLEER. CDR3 DNA: TGCGCCAGCAGCCAAGGCTTGACGGAGAATAATTCACCCCTCCACTTT. Amino acid sequence: CASSQGLTENNSPLHF.

J is TRBJ1-3 and V is TRBV28; unclear D gene. This CDR3 region has 14 residues. Germline V CDR1 and CDR2: MDHEN, SYDVKM. Between the trimmed V and J ends, which lost 5 bases and 2 bases, there was a span of 10 bases. CDR3 in DNA: TGTGCCAGCAGTCTAGTGGAGGCTGGAAACACCATATATTTT. Protein product: CASSLVEAGNTIYF.

The chain joins TRBV6-1 to TRBJ1-4; D ambiguous. Germline CDR1 MNHNS, CDR2 SASEGT. Trimming stripped 7 bases from V and 3 bases from J, with 12 bases between. The CDR3 runs to 14 residues. This chain's CDR3 is CASTYGLPNEKLFF. CDR3 DNA: TGTGCCAGCACTTACGGGTTACCTAATGAAAAACTGTTTTTT.

Worth noting for this clone: The same CDR3 is also encoded by other DNA sequences in this sample. V and J are TRBV6-5 and TRBJ2-2; D unresolved. Trimming removed 2 bases at V and 2 bases at J, with 3 bases between. Germline lookup yields CDR1 MNHEY and CDR2 SVGAGI. This CDR3 comprises 13 residues. Written as DNA, the CDR3 is TGTGCCAGCAGTTACCTTAACACCGGGGAGCTGTTTTTT. This gives the protein CASSYLNTGELFF.

The chain is built from TRBV28 and TRBJ2-7; TRBD1 matches at 8 bases. The germline CDR1 and CDR2 sequences are MDHEN and SYDVKM. There are 15 residues in the CDR3. After removal of 6 bases from V and 0 bases from J, the junction contained 7 bases not matched to a gene. CDR3 nucleotides: TGTGCCAGCAGGTTAAGACAGGGGCACTCCTACGAGCAGTACTTC. Its translation: CASRLRQGHSYEQYF.